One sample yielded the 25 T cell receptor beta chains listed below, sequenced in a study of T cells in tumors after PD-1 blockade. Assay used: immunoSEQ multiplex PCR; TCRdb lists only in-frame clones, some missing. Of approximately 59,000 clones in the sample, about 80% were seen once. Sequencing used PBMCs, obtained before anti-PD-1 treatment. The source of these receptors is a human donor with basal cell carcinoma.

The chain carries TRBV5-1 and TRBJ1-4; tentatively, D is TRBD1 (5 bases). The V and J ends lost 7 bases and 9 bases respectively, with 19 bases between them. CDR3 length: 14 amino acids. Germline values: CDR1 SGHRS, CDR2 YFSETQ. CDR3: CASGGGQLHKKLFF. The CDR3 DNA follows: TGCGCCAGCGGGGGAGGGCAACTCCATAAAAAACTGTTTTTT.

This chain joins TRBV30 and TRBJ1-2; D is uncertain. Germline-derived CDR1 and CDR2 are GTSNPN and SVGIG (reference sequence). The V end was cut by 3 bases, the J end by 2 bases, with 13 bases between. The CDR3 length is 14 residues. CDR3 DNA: TGTGCCTGGAGCCCCTCGAGGTTCAACTATGGCTACACCTTC. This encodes CAWSPSRFNYGYTF.

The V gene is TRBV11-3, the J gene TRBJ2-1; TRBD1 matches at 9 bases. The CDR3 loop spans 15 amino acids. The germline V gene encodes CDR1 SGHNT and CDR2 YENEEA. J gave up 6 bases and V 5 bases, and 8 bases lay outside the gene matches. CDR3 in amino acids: CASSVRGTGINEQFF. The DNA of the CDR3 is TGTGCCAGCAGCGTGCGGGGGACAGGGATCAATGAGCAGTTCTTC.

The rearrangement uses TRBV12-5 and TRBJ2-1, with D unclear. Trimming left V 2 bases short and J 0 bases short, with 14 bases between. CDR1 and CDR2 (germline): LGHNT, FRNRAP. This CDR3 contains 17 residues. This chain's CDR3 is CASGLSPVYYSYNEQFF. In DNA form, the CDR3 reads TGTGCTAGTGGTTTGTCCCCAGTCTACTACTCCTACAATGAGCAGTTCTTC.

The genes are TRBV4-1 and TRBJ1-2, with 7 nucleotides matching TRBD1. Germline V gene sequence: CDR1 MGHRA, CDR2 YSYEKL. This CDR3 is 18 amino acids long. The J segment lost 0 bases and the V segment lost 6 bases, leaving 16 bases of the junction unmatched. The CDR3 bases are TGCGCCAGCAGGTTCCAATCAGGGGGAAAAGAAGCTAACTATGGCTACACCTTC. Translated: CASRFQSGGKEANYGYTF.

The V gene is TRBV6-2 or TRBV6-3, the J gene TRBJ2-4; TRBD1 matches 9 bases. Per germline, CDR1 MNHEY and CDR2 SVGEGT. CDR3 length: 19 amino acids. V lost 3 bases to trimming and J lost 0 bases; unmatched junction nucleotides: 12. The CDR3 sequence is CASSYADRGETLAKNIQYF. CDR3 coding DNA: TGTGCCAGCAGTTATGCCGACAGGGGGGAGACATTAGCCAAAAACATTCAGTACTTC.

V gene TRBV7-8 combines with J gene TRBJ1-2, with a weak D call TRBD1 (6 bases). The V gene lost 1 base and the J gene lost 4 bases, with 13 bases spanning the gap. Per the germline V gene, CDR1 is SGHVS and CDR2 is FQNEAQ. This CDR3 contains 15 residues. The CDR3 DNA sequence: TGTGCCAGCAGCTTAGTAATAGGACAGAGCTATGGCTACACCTTC. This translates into CASSLVIGQSYGYTF.

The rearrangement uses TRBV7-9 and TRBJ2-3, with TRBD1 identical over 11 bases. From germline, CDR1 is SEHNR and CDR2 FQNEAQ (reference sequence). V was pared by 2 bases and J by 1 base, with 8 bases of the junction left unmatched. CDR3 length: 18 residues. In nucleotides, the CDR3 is TGTGCCAGCAGCTTACCATATAAGGACAGGGGGCGCACAGATACGCAGTATTTT. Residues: CASSLPYKDRGRTDTQYF.

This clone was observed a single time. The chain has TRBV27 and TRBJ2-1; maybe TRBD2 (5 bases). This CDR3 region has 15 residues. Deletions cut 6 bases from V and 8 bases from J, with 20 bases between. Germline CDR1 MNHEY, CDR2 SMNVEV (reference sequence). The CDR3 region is CASRGLDSRNDEQFF. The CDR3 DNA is TGTGCCAGCAGGGGTCTGGACTCCCGCAACGATGAGCAGTTCTTC.

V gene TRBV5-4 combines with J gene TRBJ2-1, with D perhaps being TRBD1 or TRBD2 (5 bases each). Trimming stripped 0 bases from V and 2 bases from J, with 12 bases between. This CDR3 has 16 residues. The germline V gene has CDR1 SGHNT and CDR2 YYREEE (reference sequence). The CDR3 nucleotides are TGTGCCAGCAGCTTGGTCGGTCAGGGAGCCTACAATGAGCAGTTCTTC. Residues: CASSLVGQGAYNEQFF. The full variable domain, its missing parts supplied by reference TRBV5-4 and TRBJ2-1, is ETGVTQSPTHLIKTRGQQVTLRCSSQSGHNTVSWYQQALGQGPQFIFQYYREEENGRGNFPPRFSGLQFPNYSSELNVNALELDDSALYLCASSLVGQGAYNEQFFGPGTRLTVL.

CDR3 residues: CASAMGDGNTIYF. CDR3 nucleotide sequence: TGTGCCTCGGCCATGGGGGACGGAAACACCATATATTTT. This chain uses TRBV5-5 with TRBJ1-3, with a possible D match to TRBD1 (5 bases). This CDR3 comprises 13 residues. V was shortened by 10 bases and J by 4 bases, with 15 bases between the two germline ends. Per the germline V gene, CDR1 is SGHKS and CDR2 is YYEKEE (reference sequence).

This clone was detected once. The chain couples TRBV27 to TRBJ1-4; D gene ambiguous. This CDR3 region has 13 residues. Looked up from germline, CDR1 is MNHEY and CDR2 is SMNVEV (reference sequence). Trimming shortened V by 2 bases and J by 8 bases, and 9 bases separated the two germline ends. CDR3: CASSLVEEEKLFF. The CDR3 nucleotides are TGTGCCAGCAGTTTAGTGGAAGAGGAAAAACTGTTTTTT.

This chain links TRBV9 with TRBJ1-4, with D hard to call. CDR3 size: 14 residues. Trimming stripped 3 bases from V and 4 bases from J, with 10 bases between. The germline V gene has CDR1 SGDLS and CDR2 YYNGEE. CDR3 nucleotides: TGTGCCAGCAGCGCGCCCGCTAATAATGAAAAACTGTTTTTT. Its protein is CASSAPANNEKLFF.

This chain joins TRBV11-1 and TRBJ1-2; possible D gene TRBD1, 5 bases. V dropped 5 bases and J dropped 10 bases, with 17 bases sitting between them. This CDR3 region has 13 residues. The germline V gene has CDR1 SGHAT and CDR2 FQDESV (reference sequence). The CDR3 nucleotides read TGTGCCAGCAGCCCTGTTCGCGGGGGAAACTACACCTTC. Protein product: CASSPVRGGNYTF.

In DNA form, the CDR3 reads TGTGCCAGCTCACCGGGAGGAGAGAGCAATCAGCCCCAGCATTTT. As protein: CASSPGGESNQPQHF. The J gene is TRBJ1-5, the V gene TRBV18; D not certain. Between the trimmed V and J ends, which lost 3 bases and 1 base, there was a span of 10 bases. Germline V gene lookup returns CDR1 KGHSH and CDR2 LQKENI. The CDR3 is 15 residues long.

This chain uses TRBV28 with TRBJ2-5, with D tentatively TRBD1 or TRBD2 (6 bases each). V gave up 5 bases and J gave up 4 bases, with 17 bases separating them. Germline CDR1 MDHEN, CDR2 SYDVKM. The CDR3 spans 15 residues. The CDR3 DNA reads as TGTGCCAGCAGTCCCCGTGGGGGGCGGGGAGAGACCCAGTACTTC. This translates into CASSPRGGRGETQYF. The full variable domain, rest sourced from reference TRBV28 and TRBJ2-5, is DVKVTQSSRYLVKRTGEKVFLECVQDMDHENMFWYRQDPGLGLRLIYFSYDVKMKEKGDIPEGYSVSREKKERFSLILESASTNQTSMYLCASSPRGGRGETQYFGPGTRLLVL.

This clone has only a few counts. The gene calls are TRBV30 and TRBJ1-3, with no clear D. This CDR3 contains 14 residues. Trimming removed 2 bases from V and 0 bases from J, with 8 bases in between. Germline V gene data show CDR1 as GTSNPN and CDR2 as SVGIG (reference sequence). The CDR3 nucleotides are TGTGCCTGGAGTCCCTTGAGCTCTGGAAACACCATATATTTT. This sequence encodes CAWSPLSSGNTIYF. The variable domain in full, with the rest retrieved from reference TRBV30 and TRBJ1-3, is SQTIHQWPATLVQPVGSPLSLECTVEGTSNPNLYWYRQAAGRGLQLLFYSVGIGQISSEVPQNLSASRPQDRQFILSSKKLLLSDSGFYLCAWSPLSSGNTIYFGEGSWLTVV.

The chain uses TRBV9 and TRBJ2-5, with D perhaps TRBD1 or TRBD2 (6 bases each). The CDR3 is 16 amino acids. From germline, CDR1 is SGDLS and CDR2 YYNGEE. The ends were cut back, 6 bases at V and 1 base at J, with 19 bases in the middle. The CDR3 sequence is CASTEGGGRIQETQYF. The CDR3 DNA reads TGTGCCAGCACCGAAGGTGGGGGGCGAATCCAAGAGACCCAGTACTTC.

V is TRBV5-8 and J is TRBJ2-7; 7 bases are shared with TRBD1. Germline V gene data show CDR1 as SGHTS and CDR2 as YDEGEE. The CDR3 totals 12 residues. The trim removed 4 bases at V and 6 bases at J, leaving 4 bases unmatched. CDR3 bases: TGTGCCAGCAGCCTGACAGGGCTCGAGCAGTACTTC. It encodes CASSLTGLEQYF.

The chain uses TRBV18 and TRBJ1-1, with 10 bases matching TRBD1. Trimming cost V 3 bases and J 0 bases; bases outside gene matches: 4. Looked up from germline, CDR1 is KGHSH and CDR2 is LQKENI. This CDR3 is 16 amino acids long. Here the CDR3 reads CASSPDRGFMNTEAFF. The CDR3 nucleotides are TGTGCCAGCTCACCGGACAGGGGGTTCATGAACACTGAAGCTTTCTTT.

The CDR3 spells CASSLTAEGPQHF. The CDR3, as DNA: TGTGCCAGCAGCTTAACGGCAGAGGGGCCCCAGCATTTT. V gene TRBV7-3 combines with J gene TRBJ1-5; unclear D gene. Trimming took 0 bases from V and 9 from J, leaving 9 bases between them. Germline CDR1 is SGHTA and CDR2 is FQGTGA. This CDR3 contains 13 residues.

CDR3 residues: CASSYSRTVPYEQYF. The DNA of the CDR3 is TGTGCCAGCAGTTACTCTAGGACAGTTCCCTACGAGCAGTACTTC. The V call is TRBV6-5, the J call TRBJ2-7, with a weak D call TRBD1 (6 bases). Looked up from germline, CDR1 is MNHEY and CDR2 is SVGAGI. The CDR3 extends over 15 amino acids. V shed 0 bases and J shed 2 bases, with 11 bases lying between them.

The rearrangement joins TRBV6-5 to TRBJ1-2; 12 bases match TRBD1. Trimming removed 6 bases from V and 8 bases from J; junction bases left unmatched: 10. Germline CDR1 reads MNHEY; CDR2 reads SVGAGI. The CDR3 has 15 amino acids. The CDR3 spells CASSSTGTGGWGYTF. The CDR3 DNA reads TGTGCCAGCAGCTCGACCGGGACAGGGGGCTGGGGCTACACCTTC.

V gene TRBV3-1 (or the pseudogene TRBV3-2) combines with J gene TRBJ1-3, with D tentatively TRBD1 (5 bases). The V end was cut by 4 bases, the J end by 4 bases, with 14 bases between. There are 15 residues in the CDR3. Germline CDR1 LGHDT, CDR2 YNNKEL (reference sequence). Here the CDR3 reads CASSPQRGRGNTIYF. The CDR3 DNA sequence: TGTGCCAGCAGCCCACAAAGGGGCCGGGGAAACACCATATATTTT.

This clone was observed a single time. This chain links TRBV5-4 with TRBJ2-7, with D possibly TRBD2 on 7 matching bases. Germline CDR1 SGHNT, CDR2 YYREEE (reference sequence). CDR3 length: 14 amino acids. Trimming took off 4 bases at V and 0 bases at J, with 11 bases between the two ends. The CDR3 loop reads CASSGGGHSYEQYF. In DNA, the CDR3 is TGTGCCAGCAGCGGGGGGGGACACTCCTACGAGCAGTACTTC.